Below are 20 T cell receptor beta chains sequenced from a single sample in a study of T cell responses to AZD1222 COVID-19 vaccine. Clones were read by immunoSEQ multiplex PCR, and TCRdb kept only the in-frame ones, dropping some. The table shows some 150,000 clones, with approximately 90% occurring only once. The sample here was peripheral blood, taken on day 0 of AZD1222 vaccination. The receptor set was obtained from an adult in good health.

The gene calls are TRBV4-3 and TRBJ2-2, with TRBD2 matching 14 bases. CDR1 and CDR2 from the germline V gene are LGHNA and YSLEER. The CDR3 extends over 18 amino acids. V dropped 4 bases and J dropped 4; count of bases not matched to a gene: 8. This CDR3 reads CASSPRLAGGPSTGELFF. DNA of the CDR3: TGCGCCAGCAGCCCCCGACTAGCGGGAGGGCCTTCCACCGGGGAGCTGTTTTTT.

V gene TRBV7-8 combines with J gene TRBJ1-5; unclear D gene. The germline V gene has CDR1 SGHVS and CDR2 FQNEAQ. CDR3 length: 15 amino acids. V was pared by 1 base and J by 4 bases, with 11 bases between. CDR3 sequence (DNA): TGTGCCAGCAGCTTAGGCCGGGGTGGTAATCAGCCCCAGCATTTT. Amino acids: CASSLGRGGNQPQHF.

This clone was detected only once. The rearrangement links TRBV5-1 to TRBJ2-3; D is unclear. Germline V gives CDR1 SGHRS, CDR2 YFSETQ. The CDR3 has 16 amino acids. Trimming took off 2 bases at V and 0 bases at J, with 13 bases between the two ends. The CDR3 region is CASSFYAIPSTDTQYF. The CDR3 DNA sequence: TGCGCCAGCAGCTTTTATGCCATTCCTAGCACAGATACGCAGTATTTT.

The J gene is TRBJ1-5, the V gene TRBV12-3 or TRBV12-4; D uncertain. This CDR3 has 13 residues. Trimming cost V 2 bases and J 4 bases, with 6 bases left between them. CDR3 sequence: CASSLRGNQPQHF. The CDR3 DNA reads TGTGCCAGCAGTTTACGCGGTAATCAGCCCCAGCATTTT.

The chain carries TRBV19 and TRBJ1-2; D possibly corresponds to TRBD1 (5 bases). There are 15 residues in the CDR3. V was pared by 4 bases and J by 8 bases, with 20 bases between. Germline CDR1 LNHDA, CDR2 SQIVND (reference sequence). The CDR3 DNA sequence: TGTGCCAGTAGTACCCCCTTGGGGGTGTCACGCGGCTACACCTTC. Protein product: CASSTPLGVSRGYTF.

CDR3 coding DNA: TGTGCCAGCAGAGCGGGCTCTAATTCACCCCTCCACTTT. This sequence encodes CASRAGSNSPLHF. The rearrangement uses TRBV6-4 and TRBJ1-6; D not certain. CDR1 and CDR2 from the germline V gene are MRHNA and SNTAGT. There are 13 residues in the CDR3. V shed 6 bases and J shed 6 bases, with 9 bases lying between them.

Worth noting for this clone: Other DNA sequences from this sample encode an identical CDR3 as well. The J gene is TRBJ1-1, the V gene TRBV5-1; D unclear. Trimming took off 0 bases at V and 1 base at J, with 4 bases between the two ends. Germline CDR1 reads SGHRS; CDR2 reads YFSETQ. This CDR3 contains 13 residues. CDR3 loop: CASSLDRNTEAFF. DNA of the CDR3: TGCGCCAGCAGCTTGGATAGGAACACTGAAGCTTTCTTT.

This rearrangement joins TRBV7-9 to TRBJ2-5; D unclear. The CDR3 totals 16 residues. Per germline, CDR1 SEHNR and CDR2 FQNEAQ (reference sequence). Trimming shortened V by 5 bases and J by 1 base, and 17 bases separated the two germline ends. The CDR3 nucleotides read TGTGCCAGCAGCCCCCGGACCATAGGGATCCAAGAGACCCAGTACTTC. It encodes CASSPRTIGIQETQYF.

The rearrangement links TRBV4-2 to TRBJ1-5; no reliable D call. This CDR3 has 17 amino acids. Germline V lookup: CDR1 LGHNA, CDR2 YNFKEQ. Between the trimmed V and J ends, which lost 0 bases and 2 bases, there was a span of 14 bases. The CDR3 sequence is CASSQDIGDFGNQPQHF. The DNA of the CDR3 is TGTGCCAGCAGCCAAGATATAGGAGATTTTGGCAATCAGCCCCAGCATTTT.

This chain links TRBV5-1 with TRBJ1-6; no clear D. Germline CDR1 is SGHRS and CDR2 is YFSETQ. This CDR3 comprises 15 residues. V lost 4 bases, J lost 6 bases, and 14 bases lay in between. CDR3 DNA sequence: TGCGCCAGCAGCAGAGAGGGTCAAGTTAATTCACCCCTCCACTTT. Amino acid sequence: CASSREGQVNSPLHF.

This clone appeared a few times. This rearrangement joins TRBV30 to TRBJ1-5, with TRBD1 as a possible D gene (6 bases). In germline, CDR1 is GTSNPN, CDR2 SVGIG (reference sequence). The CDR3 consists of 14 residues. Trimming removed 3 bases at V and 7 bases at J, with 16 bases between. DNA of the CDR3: TGTGCCTGGAGCGGTGGGGGGCTGGGGCAGCCCCAGCATTTT. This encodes CAWSGGGLGQPQHF.

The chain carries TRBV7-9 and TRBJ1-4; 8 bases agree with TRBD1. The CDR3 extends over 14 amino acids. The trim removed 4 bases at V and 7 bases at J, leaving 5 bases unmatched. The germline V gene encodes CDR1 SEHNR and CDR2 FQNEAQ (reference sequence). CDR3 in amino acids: CASSSRQGSEKLFF. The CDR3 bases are TGTGCCAGCAGCTCAAGACAGGGGTCTGAAAAACTGTTTTTT.

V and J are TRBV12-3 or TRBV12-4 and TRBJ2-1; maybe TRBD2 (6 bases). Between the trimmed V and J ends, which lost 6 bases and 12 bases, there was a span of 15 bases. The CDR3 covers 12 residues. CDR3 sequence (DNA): TGTGCCAGCAGCCTTAATGTGGGAGGGCAGTTCTTC. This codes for CASSLNVGGQFF.

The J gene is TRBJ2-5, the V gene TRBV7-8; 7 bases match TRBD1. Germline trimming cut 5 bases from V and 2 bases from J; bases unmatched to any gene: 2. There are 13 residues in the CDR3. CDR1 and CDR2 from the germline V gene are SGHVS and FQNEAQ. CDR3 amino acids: CASSRGQQETQYF. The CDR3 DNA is TGTGCCAGCAGCAGGGGACAGCAAGAGACCCAGTACTTC.

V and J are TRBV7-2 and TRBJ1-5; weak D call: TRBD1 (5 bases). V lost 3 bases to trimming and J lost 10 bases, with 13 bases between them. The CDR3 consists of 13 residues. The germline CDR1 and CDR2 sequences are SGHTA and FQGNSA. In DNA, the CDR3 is TGTGCCAGCAGCTTCCCGGGGGTCGTACCCCAGCATTTT. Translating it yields CASSFPGVVPQHF.

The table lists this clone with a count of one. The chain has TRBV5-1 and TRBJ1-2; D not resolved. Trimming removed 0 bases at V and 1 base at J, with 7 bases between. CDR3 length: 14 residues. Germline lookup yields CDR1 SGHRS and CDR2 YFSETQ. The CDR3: CASSLGPVNYGYTF. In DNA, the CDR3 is TGCGCCAGCAGCTTGGGACCTGTTAACTATGGCTACACCTTC.

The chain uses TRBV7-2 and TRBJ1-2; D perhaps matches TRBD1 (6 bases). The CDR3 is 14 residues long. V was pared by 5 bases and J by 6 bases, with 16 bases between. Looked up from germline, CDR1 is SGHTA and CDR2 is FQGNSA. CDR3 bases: TGTGCCAGCAGCCACTTCAGGGGAATCAATGGCTACACCTTC. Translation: CASSHFRGINGYTF.

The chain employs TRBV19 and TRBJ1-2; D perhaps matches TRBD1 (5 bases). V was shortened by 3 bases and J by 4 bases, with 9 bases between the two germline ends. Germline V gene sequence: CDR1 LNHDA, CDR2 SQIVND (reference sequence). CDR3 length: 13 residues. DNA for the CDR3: TGTGCCAGTAGTATGGGACCGACCTATGGCTACACCTTC. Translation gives CASSMGPTYGYTF.

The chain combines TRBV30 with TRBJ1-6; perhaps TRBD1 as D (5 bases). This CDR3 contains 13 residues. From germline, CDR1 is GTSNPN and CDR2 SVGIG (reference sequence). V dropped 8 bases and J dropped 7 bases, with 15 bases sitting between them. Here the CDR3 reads CAEDGGWNSPLHF. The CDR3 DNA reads TGTGCCGAGGACGGGGGGTGGAATTCACCCCTCCACTTT.

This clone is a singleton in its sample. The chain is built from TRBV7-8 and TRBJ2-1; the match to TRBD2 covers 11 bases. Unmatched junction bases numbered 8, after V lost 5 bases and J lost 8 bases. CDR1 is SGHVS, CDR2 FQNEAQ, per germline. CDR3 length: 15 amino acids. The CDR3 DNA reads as TGTGCCAGCAGCGGGCTAGCGGGAGGTTCAGATGAGCAGTTCTTC. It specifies CASSGLAGGSDEQFF.